The T cell receptor (beta chain) under discussion was sequenced for a study of cytomegalovirus exposure and HLA in healthy donors (dated by TCRdb to 2016 to 2017). With regard to the full study: According to an earlier analysis of 550 to 700 of the donors, about 179 million T cells yielded 90 million to 140 million unique TCR beta sequences and 250 to 350 Gb of sequence data. An early release covering 500 to 750 HLA-typed donors comprised approximately 300 gigabases of sequencing data and around 80 million unique TCR sequences. Among the roughly 430 genotyped donors, 81% belonged to the genetic ancestry cluster associated with self-reported Caucasian donors. The aim of the study was to test whether cataloging public T cell receptors could identify signatures of past pathogen exposure. Using immunosequencing, the study profiled T cell repertoires from 550 to 750 subjects and related those repertoires to cytomegalovirus serostatus. A separate validation cohort of about 110 different subjects was used in addition to the approximately 700-subject first cohort. To predict cytomegalovirus infection status, the study brought together high-throughput TCR immunosequencing, statistical association of individual TCRs with disease status, and machine learning. A later analysis re-analyzed previously published TCR beta repertoires from 650 to 800 donors and added high-resolution HLA genotyping to study TCR occurrence patterns. Rather than using new phenotypic data, the later analysis identified candidate immune exposures from TCR beta sequences and from how often those sequences occurred across donors. An earlier analysis of more than 450 of the donors used high-throughput TCR beta sequencing to judge whether each TCR beta V gene segment behaved as functional or pseudogenic. Alongside the repertoire data, information on donor age, sex, ethnicity and CMV serostatus was compiled. A later genetic analysis used genome-wide SNP genotypes for about three fifths of the 666 donors, treating that subset as a discovery cohort. All discovery cohort repertoires had been generated on a single sequencing platform. HLA typing covered class I and class II loci at four-digit resolution. Typing coverage varied by locus: roughly 620-640 donors for A, B, C, DRB1 and DQB1; approximately 520 for DQA1; 606 for DPA1; 450 to 480 for DPB1. Several DR-DQ haplotypes were handled as single units for association and clustering because linkage in the cohort was strong. On average, about 240,000 unique TCR beta nucleotide sequences were sequenced per donor among 398 genotyped donors of the cohort, with 15% to 20% of those sequences being non-productive. Paper-wide results and their limitations: For the cohort, immune exposure information was limited to CMV serostatus. According to a later analysis, parvovirus B19, influenza, CMV and Epstein-Barr virus appeared linked to several top co-occurrence clusters. According to a later analysis, most CMV-associated TCR beta chains appeared to be HLA-restricted, and the HLA associations seemed to be driven largely by CMV exposure. Because HLA typing was missing for some donors at each locus, association tests included only the typed subset. Linkage disequilibrium might explain the correlated functional status among segregating V segments, but an unknown experimental factor could not be ruled out. Compared with the approximately 720-donor mean, donors in an Asian-associated ancestry cluster had fewer N-insertions in productive TCRs, according to a later genetic analysis. This cohort had only TCR beta chains sequenced, and the lack of alpha or paired-chain data limited which features could be detected. A cluster of highly shared sequence variants was judged likely to represent a technical artifact of the sequencing pipeline. In the study, 164 TCR beta chains were listed as associated with cytomegalovirus. Because counts were too low, seventeen rarely observed V segments, including chromosome 9 orphons, were excluded from the earlier analysis of 500 to 700 of the donors. Presence/absence analyses assumed roughly uniform sequencing depth across donors, an assumption that may not hold. According to a later analysis, TCR association rates differed among HLA loci, with DRB1 alleles showing the most associated TCRs and HLA-C alleles showing the fewest. Specific HLA alleles were associated with 15,000 to 20,000 TCR beta sequences at a false discovery rate of 0.05 in a later analysis. The classifier was reported to diagnose cytomegalovirus status with high specificity and sensitivity in both the original and validation cohorts. V-gene and J-gene trimming of TCR beta chains was associated with a missense DCLRE1C variant in a later genetic analysis, and the association was replicated in an independent cohort. In vitro tests confirmed that a few of the cytomegalovirus-associated TCR beta chains recognize cytomegalovirus antigens. In a later analysis, HLA-associated TCR beta chains showed more clonal expansion and lower generation probabilities than non-associated chains that were equally common. A further reported finding was that TCR beta sequences accurately predicted the HLA-A and HLA-B alleles for most subjects in the first cohort. Assigning TCR associations to individual alleles was difficult when HLA alleles, especially DR and DQ, strongly co-occurred. According to the authors, the approach could potentially be generalized to other disease states and immunological phenotypes. Some IMGT-functional V segments, including TRBV6-2 and TRBV6-3, could not be told apart with the 87-base-pair reads, so those segments were excluded. In an earlier analysis of about 600 of the donors, most TCR beta V segments appeared in productive rearrangements about 87% or about 30% of the time, broadly matching IMGT annotations. Across donors, most TCR sequences were observed very rarely, whereas some public TCRs were present in many individuals.

The junction shows trimming of 4 bases on V and 2 bases on J, and the gene matches do not reach 3 bases of it. Looking up the germline V gene yields CDR1 SGHDN and CDR2 FVKESK. The CDR3 runs 14 residues from the cysteine to the phenylalanine. Of all the DNA, just the CDR3 is kept, 42 bases in frame from base 1. Of note for this clone: Its specific antigen is unknown. No much larger clone exists at a distance of one base, and base qualities are not known.

The cohort was made up of 666 healthy bone marrow donors. All cohort members were sampled while nominally healthy, although unrecorded immune exposures were likely present. The donor was CMV seronegative and belonged to the group of 352 seronegative cohort members. A peripheral blood sample was collected from each donor, and TCR beta sequencing was performed on peripheral blood mononuclear cells. Genomic DNA was extracted from the blood cell samples with the Qiagen DNeasy Blood Extraction Kit. Library generation was performed with the immunoSEQ multiplex PCR assay. For the multiplex PCR, a mixture combining 60 forward primers for TCR Vbeta segments and 13 reverse primers for TCR Jbeta segments was used. The CDR3 region of rearranged TCR beta genes was amplified from genomic DNA by a multiplex PCR assay. Amplified TCR beta libraries were sequenced as 87-base-pair reads on the Illumina HiSeq System. The authors' analysis ran thus. A later analysis tallied tens of millions of unique TCR beta chains across the approximately 670 repertoires, and about 10 million of those chains were shared by two or more donors. A nearest-neighbor algorithm error-corrected the raw reads and collapsed the reads into unique sequences, merging closely related sequences to remove PCR and sequencing errors. To assign V, D and J gene segments, CDR3 sequences were aligned to IMGT reference sequences. For a sequence to be retained, at least a six-nucleotide match to both a V gene segment and a J gene segment was required. A rearrangement was called productive if the CDR3 had no stop codons and remained in frame with V and J, and every other rearrangement was called non-productive. Following IMGT convention, CDR3 was defined as the stretch from the second conserved V-encoded cysteine to the conserved J-encoded phenylalanine. The earlier analysis of more than 450 of the donors excluded sequences that lacked an unambiguous match to a single V gene segment. In an earlier analysis of a few hundred of the donors, a V segment was called functional when productive rearrangements were above 56.7%, and segregating when the standard deviation between donors exceeded 5%. To diagnose cytomegalovirus status from the catalog of TCR beta chain sequences, a statistical classification framework was built. In a later analysis, TCR nucleotide sequences were compared against IMGT/GENE-DB human TR gene sequences so that V and J genes could be assigned. A later analysis assigned CDR3 sequences and most-parsimonious VDJ recombination scenarios with the TCRdist pipeline. In a later analysis, each TCR beta chain was defined by its CDR3 amino acid sequence together with its V-gene family, and reads lacking a unique V-gene family were excluded. In a later analysis, around 600 highly shared, low-generation-probability nucleotide sequences were removed to address suspected cross-contamination and a sequencing artifact. In a later analysis, a clonal expansion index for each public chain was calculated from normalized within-repertoire ranks of inferred template counts. A later analysis computed generation probabilities with a VDJ recombination model fitted to out-of-frame rearrangements, and checked the results against IGoR. Hypergeometric tests were used in a later analysis to score TCR-TCR, TCR-HLA and TCR-CMV co-occurrence, with a repertoire-size bias correction applied to the TCR pairs. False discovery rates were estimated in a later analysis by permuting HLA or CMV assignments 20 times. A later analysis grouped co-occurring TCRs with DBSCAN, adding TCRdist sequence similarity when clustering within HLA-allele-positive subsets. Repertoires with fewer than 30,000 or more than 120,000 public chains, plus five repertoires with anomalous nucleotide sharing, were excluded from co-occurrence clustering. Imported from immuneACCESS, the table was reduced by TCRdb to in-frame sequences with V and J called. These copies leave out some clones; in studies compared against another copy, an unresolved V gene accounts for under half, and the cause of the remainder is not known. Clone size and the V and J calls come from that table; the DNA yielded D and trimming. The sample data list about 140,000 clones, and 60% to 85% of these were observed just once. Together, the top ten hold under 4.5% of the sample.

The TCR comes from a man between 18 and 29 years old in good health and CMV-seronegative. Material for sequencing was PBMCs. This chain is built from TRBV14 and TRBJ1-2; 8 nucleotides in the junction match TRBD1. The nucleotides are TGTGCCAGCAGCCCAAGGACAGGGAACTATGGCTACACCTTC. Its protein product is CASSPRTGNYGYTF.